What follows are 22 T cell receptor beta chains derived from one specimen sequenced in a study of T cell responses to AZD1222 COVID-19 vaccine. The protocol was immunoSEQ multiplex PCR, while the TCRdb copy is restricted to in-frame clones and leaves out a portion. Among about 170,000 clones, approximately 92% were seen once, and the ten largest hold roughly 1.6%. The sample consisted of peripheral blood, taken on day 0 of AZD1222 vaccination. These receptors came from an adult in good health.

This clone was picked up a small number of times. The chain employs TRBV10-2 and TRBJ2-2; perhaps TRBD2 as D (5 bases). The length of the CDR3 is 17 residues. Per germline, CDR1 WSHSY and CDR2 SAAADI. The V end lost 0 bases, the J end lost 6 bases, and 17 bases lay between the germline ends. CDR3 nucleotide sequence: TGCGCCAGCAGTGAGTCGGATTCTGGGAGTTTAGCCGGGGAGCTGTTTTTT. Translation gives CASSESDSGSLAGELFF.

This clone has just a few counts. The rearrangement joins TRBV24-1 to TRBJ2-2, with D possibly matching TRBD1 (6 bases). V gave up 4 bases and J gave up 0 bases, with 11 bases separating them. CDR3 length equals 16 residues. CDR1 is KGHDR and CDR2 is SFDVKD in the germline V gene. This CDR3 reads CATSDGQFANTGELFF. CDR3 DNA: TGTGCCACCAGTGACGGACAGTTCGCGAACACCGGGGAGCTGTTTTTT.

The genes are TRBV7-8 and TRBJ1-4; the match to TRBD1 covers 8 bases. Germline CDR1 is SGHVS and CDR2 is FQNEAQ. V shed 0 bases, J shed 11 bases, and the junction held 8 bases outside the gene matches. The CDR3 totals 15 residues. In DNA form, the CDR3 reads TGTGCCAGCAGCTTAGCCAGGACAGGGCAGGAGAAACTGTTTTTT. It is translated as CASSLARTGQEKLFF.

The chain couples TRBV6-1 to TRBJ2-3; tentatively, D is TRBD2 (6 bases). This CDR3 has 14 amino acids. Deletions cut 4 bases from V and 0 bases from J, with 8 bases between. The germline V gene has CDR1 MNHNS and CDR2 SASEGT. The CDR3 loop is CASSAGGSTDTQYF. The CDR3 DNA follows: TGTGCCAGCAGTGCCGGGGGAAGCACAGATACGCAGTATTTT.

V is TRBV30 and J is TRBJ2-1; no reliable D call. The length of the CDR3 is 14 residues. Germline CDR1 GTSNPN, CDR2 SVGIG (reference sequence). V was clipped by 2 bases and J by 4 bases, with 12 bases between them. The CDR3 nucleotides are TGTGCCTGGAGTTCTGGGTTAAGTTACAATGAGCAGTTCTTC. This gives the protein CAWSSGLSYNEQFF.

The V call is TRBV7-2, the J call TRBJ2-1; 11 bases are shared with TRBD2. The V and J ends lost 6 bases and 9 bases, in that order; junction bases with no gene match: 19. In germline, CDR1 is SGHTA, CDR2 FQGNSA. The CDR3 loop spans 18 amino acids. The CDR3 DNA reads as TGTGCCAGCAGACCCCCCCGAGGTGGCCTAGCGGGGGGTACTGAGCAGTTCTTC. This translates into CASRPPRGGLAGGTEQFF.

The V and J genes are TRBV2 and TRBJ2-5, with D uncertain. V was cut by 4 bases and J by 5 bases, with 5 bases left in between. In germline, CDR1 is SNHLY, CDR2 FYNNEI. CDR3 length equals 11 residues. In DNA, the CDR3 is TGTGCCAGCAGTGCGAAGGAGACCCAGTACTTC. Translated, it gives CASSAKETQYF.

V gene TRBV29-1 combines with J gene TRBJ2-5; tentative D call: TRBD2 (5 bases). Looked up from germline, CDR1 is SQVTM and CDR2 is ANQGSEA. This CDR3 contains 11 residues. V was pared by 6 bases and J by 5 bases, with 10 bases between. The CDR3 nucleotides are TGCAGCGTCCGACCGGGGGAGACCCAGTACTTC. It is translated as CSVRPGETQYF.

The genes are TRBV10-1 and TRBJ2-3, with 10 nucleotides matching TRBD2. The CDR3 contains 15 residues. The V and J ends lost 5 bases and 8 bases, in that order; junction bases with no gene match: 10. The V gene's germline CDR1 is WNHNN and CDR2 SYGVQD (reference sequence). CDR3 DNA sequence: TGCGCCAGCAGTTTGAGCGGGGGGGCCTCTGGTACGCAGTATTTT. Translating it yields CASSLSGGASGTQYF.

The CDR3 DNA is TGTGCCAGCAGCTTAGCGGGGAGCCCCTACGAGCAGTACTTC. Amino acid sequence: CASSLAGSPYEQYF. The genes are TRBV7-9 and TRBJ2-7; tentative D call: TRBD2 (5 bases). Trimming stripped 0 bases from V and 2 bases from J, with 8 bases between. CDR3 length: 14 amino acids. CDR1 SEHNR and CDR2 FQNEAQ come from the germline V gene (reference sequence).

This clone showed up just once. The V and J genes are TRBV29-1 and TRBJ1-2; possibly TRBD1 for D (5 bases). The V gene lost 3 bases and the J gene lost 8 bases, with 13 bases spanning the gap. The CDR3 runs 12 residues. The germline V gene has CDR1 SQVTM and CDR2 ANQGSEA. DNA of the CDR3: TGCAGCGTTGAGGGCAGGAGGGGCGGCTACACCTTC. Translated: CSVEGRRGGYTF.

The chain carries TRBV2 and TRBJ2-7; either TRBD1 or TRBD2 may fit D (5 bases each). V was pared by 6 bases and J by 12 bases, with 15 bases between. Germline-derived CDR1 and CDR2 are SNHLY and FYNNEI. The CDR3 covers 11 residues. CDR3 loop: CASSQLGTRYF. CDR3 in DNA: TGTGCCAGCAGCCAACTAGGGACGCGGTACTTC.

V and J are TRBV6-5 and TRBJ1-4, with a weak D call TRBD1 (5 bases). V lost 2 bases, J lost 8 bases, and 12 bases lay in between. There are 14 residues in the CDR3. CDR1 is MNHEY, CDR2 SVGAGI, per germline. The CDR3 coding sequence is TGTGCCAGCAGTTACCGCAGGGCTGGCGAAAAACTGTTTTTT. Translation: CASSYRRAGEKLFF.

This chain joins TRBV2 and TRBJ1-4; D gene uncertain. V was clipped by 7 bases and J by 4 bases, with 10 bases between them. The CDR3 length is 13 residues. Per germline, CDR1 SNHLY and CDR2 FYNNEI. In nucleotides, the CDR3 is TGTGCCAGCATGTTGTCGGTTAATGAAAAACTGTTTTTT. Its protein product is CASMLSVNEKLFF.

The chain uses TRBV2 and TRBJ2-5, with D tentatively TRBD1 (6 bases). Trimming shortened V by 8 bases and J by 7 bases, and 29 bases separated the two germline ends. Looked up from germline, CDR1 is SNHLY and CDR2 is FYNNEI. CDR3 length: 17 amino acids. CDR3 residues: CASRGEKRAKGVGTQYF. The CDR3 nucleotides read TGTGCCAGCCGGGGCGAAAAAAGGGCTAAGGGGGTGGGGACCCAGTACTTC.

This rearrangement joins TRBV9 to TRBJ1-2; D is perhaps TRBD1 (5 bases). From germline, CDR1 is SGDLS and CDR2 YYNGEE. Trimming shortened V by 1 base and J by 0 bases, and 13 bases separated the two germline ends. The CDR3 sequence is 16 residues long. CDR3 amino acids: CASSVTGTATNYGYTF. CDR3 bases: TGTGCCAGCAGCGTAACGGGGACCGCAACTAACTATGGCTACACCTTC.

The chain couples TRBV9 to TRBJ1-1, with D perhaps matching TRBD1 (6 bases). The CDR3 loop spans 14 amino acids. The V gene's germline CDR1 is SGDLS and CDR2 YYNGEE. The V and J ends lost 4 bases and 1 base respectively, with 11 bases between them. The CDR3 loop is CASSPRGRNTEAFF. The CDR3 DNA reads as TGTGCCAGCAGCCCTAGGGGGAGGAACACTGAAGCTTTCTTT.

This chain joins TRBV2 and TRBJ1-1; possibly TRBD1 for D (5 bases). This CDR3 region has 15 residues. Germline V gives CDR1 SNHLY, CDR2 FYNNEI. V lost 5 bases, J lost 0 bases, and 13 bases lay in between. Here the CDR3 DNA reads TGTGCCAGCAGTCACGGGCGACAGATGAACACTGAAGCTTTCTTT. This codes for CASSHGRQMNTEAFF. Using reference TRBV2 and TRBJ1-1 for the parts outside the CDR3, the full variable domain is EPEVTQTPSHQVTQMGQEVILRCVPISNHLYFYWYRQILGQKVEFLVSFYNNEISEKSEIFDDQFSVERPDGSNFTLKIRSTKLEDSAMYFCASSHGRQMNTEAFFGQGTRLTVV.

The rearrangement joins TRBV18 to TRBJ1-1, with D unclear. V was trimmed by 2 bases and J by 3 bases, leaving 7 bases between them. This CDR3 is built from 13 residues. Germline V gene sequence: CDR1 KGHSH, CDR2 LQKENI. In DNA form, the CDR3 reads TGTGCCAGCTCACCAGCGAGGGACACTGAAGCTTTCTTT. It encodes CASSPARDTEAFF.

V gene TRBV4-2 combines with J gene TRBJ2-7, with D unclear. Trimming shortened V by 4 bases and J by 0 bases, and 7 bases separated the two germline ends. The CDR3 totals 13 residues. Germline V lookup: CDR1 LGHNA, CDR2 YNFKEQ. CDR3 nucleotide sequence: TGTGCCAGCAGCCCTTCGGGCTCCTACGAGCAGTACTTC. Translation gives CASSPSGSYEQYF.

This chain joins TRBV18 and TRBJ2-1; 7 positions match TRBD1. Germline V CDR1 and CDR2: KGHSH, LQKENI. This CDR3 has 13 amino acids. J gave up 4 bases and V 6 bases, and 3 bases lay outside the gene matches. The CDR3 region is CASSRGQYNEQFF. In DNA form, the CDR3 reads TGTGCCAGCTCTCGGGGACAGTACAATGAGCAGTTCTTC. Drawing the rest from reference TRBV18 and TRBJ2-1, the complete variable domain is NAGVMQNPRHLVRRRGQEARLRCSPMKGHSHVYWYRQLPEEGLKFMVYLQKENIIDESGMPKERFSAEFPKEGPSILRIQQVVRGDSAAYFCASSRGQYNEQFFGPGTRLTVL.

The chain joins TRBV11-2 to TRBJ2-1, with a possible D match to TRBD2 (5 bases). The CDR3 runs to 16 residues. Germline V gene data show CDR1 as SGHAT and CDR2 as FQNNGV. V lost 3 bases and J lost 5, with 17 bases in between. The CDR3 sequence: CASSFGIRAADNEQFF. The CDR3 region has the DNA TGTGCCAGCAGCTTCGGGATCCGGGCCGCAGACAATGAGCAGTTCTTC. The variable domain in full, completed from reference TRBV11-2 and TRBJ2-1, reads EAGVAQSPRYKIIEKRQSVAFWCNPISGHATLYWYQQILGQGPKLLIQFQNNGVVDDSQLPKDRFSAERLKGVDSTLKIQPAKLEDSAVYLCASSFGIRAADNEQFFGPGTRLTVL.